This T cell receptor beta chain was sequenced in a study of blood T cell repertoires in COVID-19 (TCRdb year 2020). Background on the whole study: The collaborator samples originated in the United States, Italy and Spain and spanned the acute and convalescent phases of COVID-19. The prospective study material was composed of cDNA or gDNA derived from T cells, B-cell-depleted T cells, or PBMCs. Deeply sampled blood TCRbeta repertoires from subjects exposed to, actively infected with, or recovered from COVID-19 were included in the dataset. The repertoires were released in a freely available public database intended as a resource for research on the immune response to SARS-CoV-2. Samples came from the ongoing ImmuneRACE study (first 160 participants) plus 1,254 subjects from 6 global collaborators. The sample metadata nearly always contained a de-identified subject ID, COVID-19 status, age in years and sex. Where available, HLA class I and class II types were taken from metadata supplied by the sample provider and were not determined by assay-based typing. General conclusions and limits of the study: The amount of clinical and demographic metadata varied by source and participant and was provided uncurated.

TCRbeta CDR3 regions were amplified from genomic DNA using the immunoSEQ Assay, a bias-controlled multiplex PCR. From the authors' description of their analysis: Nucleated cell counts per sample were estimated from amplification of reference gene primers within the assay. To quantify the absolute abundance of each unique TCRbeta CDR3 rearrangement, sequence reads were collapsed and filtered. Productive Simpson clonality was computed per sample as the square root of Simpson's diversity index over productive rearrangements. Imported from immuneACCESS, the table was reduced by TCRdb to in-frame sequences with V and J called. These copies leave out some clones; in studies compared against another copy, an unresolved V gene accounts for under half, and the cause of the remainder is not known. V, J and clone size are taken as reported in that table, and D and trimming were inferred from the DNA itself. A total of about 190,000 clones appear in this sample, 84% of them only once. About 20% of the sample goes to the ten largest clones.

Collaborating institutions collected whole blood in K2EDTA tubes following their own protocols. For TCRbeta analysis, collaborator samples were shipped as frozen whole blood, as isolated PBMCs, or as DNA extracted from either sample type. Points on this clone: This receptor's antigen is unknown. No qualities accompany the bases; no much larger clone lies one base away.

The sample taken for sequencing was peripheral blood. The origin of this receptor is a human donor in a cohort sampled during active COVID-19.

The nucleotides read TGCGCCAGCAGCTTGGCCGCGGAGCTTAGTCATGGCTACACCTTC. It encodes CASSLAAELSHGYTF. The sequence is built from TRBV5-1 and TRBJ1-2, with an unclear D gene assignment. Counted from cysteine to phenylalanine, this CDR3 has 15 amino acids. The only DNA kept is the CDR3, 45 bases in frame from the first base. In the germline V gene, CDR1 corresponds to SGHRS and CDR2 to YFSETQ. The V and J ends are trimmed by 0 bases and 6 bases, leaving 15 bases between them.